This TCR beta chain was documented in a study of response to subunit inactivated influenza vaccine. TCRdb reprocessed the RT-PCR reads with MiXCR, giving one entry per CDR3 protein. The table has about 580,000 distinct CDR3 sequences, 11% to 15% seen once. A few counts support this clonotype. Its cognate antigen is unknown. Study observations and caveats: The authors suggested that every seasonal influenza vaccination recruits few new T cells.

The receptor was isolated from a man aged 45-60 years who received an inactivated influenza vaccine. Specimen: PBMCs from blood, collected less than 13 days after vaccination.

CDR3 loop: CATSGESNQPQHF. For the CDR3, the DNA is TGTGCCACTAGTGGAGAGAGCAATCAGCCCCAGCATTTT. This chain links TRBV15 with TRBJ1-5; the D is unclear. Germline V gives CDR1 LNHNV, CDR2 YYDKDF (reference sequence). V lost 9 bases, J lost 1 base, and 10 bases lay in between. The CDR3 totals 13 residues. The full variable domain, with the rest looked up from reference TRBV15 and TRBJ1-5, is DAMVIQNPRYQVTQFGKPVTLSCSQTLNHNVMYWYQQKSSQAPKLLFHYYDKDFNNEADTPDNFQSRRPNTSFCFLDIRSPGLGDTAMYLCATSGESNQPQHFGDGTRLSIL.